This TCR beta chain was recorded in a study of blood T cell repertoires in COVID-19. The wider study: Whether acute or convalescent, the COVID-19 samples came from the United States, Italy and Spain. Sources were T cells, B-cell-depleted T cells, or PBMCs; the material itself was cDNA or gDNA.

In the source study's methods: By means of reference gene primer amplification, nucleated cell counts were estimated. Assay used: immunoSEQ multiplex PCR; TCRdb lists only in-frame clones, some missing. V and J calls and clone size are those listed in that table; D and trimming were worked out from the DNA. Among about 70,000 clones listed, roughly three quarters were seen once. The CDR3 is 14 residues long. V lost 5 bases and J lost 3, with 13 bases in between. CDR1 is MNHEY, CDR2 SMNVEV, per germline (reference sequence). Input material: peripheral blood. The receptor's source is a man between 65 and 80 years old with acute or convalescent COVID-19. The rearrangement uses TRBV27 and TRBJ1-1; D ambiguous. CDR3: CASSPSTIHTEAFF. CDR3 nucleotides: TGTGCCAGCAGTCCGTCCACTATACACACTGAAGCTTTCTTT.